This is a list of T cell receptor beta chains from one sample in a study of beta chain features in type 1 diabetes. TCRdb keeps only in-frame clones here, not all; method: immunoSEQ multiplex PCR. The sample holds approximately 150,000 clones, more than 9% seen once. Sequencing used naive CD4+ T cells from blood. These receptors all come from a man between 18 and 29 years old in good health. Each CDR3 is given with its conserved first and last residue. D genes are given only for firm matches. For some rows the clone size is stated as once, few or many, or as a class when expanded; others skip it.

size	V	J	D	CDR3	DNA
many	TRBV15	TRBJ2-7	TRBD1	CATSGGLDRSSYEQYF	TGTGCCACCAGCGGGGGCCTGGACAGGAGCTCCTACGAGCAGTACTTC
NA	TRBV6-6	TRBJ2-5	NA	CASSYWGNTGKETQYF	TGTGCCAGCAGTTATTGGGGCAATACAGGGAAAGAGACCCAGTACTTC
NA	TRBV6-5	TRBJ1-2	TRBD1	CASSIGTGGFGGYTF	TGTGCCAGCAGCATCGGGACAGGGGGGTTCGGGGGCTACACCTTC
NA	TRBV14	TRBJ2-1	TRBD2	CASSQGLAGGINRNEQFF	TGTGCCAGCAGCCAAGGACTAGCGGGGGGCATAAACAGGAATGAGCAGTTCTTC
many	TRBV10-3	TRBJ1-5	NA	CAISDRVRQPQHF	TGTGCCATCAGTGACAGGGTTCGTCAGCCCCAGCATTTT
NA	TRBV6-6	TRBJ2-7	TRBD1	CASSLSGTDAYEQYF	TGTGCCAGCAGTCTTTCCGGGACAGATGCCTACGAGCAGTACTTC
NA	TRBV7-2	TRBJ1-4	TRBD1	CASSLIPGQGNEKLFF	TGTGCCAGCAGCTTAATCCCGGGACAGGGAAATGAAAAACTGTTTTTT
few	TRBV7-2	TRBJ1-6	NA	CASSLAGPYSEISPLHF	TGTGCCAGCAGCTTAGCGGGTCCGTATAGCGAGATATCACCCCTCCACTTT
few	TRBV30	TRBJ1-2	NA	CAWRLQGQNYGYTF	TGTGCCTGGAGACTACAGGGTCAAAACTATGGCTACACCTTC
NA	TRBV6-5	TRBJ2-7	TRBD2	CASSPQGLATYEQYF	TGTGCCAGCAGTCCCCAGGGACTAGCGACCTACGAGCAGTACTTC
NA	TRBV11-2	TRBJ2-1	TRBD2	CASSLVSGGYSSYNEQFF	TGTGCCAGCAGCTTAGTTAGCGGGGGATATTCCTCCTACAATGAGCAGTTCTTC
NA	TRBV4-2	TRBJ2-3	TRBD2	CASSQGGGRDSTDTQYF	TGTGCCAGCAGCCAAGGCGGGGGGCGCGATAGCACAGATACGCAGTATTTT
few	TRBV5-8	TRBJ2-1	TRBD2	CASSEPLGTGRGVFNEQFF	TGTGCCAGCAGCGAACCTTTGGGTACCGGGCGGGGGGTTTTCAATGAGCAGTTCTTC
NA	TRBV27	TRBJ1-6	NA	CASSERSSYNSPLHF	TGTGCCAGCAGTGAGAGGAGCTCCTATAATTCACCCCTCCACTTT
few	TRBV7-6	TRBJ2-3	TRBD2	CASSHSGATDTQYF	TGTGCCAGCAGCCACAGCGGGGCCACAGATACGCAGTATTTT
few	TRBV28	TRBJ2-2	NA	CASSFGGAGTGELFF	TGTGCCAGCAGTTTTGGGGGGGCTGGGACCGGGGAGCTGTTTTTT
NA	TRBV27	TRBJ2-5	TRBD2	CASDRLAGGNQETQYF	TGTGCCAGCGACCGACTAGCGGGGGGAAATCAAGAGACCCAGTACTTC
few	TRBV10-3	TRBJ2-6	NA	CAISESFLASWANVLTF	TGTGCCATCAGTGAGTCATTTTTGGCTAGTTGGGCCAACGTCCTGACTTTC
NA	TRBV12-5	TRBJ2-5	NA	CASALQETQYF	TGTGCTAGTGCCCTACAAGAGACCCAGTACTTC
NA	TRBV2	TRBJ2-1	TRBD2	CASRTNRGVGNEQFF	TGTGCCAGCAGAACTAACCGGGGGGTGGGAAATGAGCAGTTCTTC
NA	TRBV6-6	TRBJ1-5	TRBD1	CASSYSGGSNQPQHF	TGTGCCAGCAGTTACTCAGGGGGCAGCAATCAGCCCCAGCATTTT
many	TRBV10-3	TRBJ2-3	NA	CASGTVADTQYF	TGTGCCAGCGGGACGGTAGCGGATACGCAGTATTTT
many	TRBV23-1	TRBJ1-4	TRBD1	CASSQSGQPTNEKLFF	TGCGCCAGCAGTCAATCGGGACAGCCAACTAATGAAAAACTGTTTTTT
NA	TRBV25-1	TRBJ2-3	NA	CASSDTGSTDTQYF	TGTGCCAGCAGTGACACAGGGAGCACAGATACGCAGTATTTT
NA	TRBV4-2	TRBJ1-6	NA	CASSQDRNNSPLHF	TGTGCCAGCAGCCAAGATCGTAATAATTCACCCCTCCACTTT
few	TRBV4-2	TRBJ1-3	NA	CASSQEGTSGNTIYF	TGTGCCAGCAGCCAAGAGGGGACAAGTGGAAACACCATATATTTT
NA	TRBV19	TRBJ2-7	TRBD2	CASRDGRGAPYEQYF	TGTGCCAGTAGGGACGGGCGGGGGGCCCCCTACGAGCAGTACTTC
few	TRBV18	TRBJ2-6	TRBD1	CASSPPRGRLSGANVLTF	TGTGCCAGCTCACCTCCCAGGGGGCGCCTATCTGGGGCCAACGTCCTGACTTTC
NA	TRBV9	TRBJ2-7	TRBD2	CASSAGTSSYEQYF	TGTGCCAGCAGCGCCGGGACTAGCTCCTACGAGCAGTACTTC
few	TRBV5-5	TRBJ2-2	TRBD2	CASSLEPAGAHTGELFF	TGTGCCAGCAGCTTGGAACCAGCGGGGGCCCACACCGGGGAGCTGTTTTTT
few	TRBV7-8	TRBJ1-2	TRBD1	CASSLAAQGVYGYTF	TGTGCCAGCAGCTTAGCAGCCCAGGGGGTCTATGGCTACACCTTC
few	TRBV11-2	TRBJ2-1	TRBD2	CASSPDLGLGNEQFF	TGTGCCAGCAGCCCAGATCTCGGACTAGGGAATGAGCAGTTCTTC
few	TRBV4-3	TRBJ1-4	TRBD1	CASSRSYDRAGEKLFF	TGCGCCAGCAGCCGCTCATACGACAGGGCGGGGGAAAAACTGTTTTTT
few	TRBV18	TRBJ2-1	TRBD1	CASSSDTGGREQFF	TGTGCCAGCTCATCAGATACAGGGGGCAGGGAGCAGTTCTTC
many	TRBV9	TRBJ2-4	TRBD2	CASSGGTSGAYDIQYF	TGTGCCAGCAGCGGGGGAACTAGCGGGGCTTACGACATTCAGTACTTC
NA	TRBV16	TRBJ2-3	NA	CASSQIPQAVSTDTQYF	TGTGCCAGCAGCCAAATCCCCCAGGCCGTCAGCACAGATACGCAGTATTTT
NA	TRBV9	TRBJ2-7	NA	CASSDRQTGEQYF	TGTGCCAGCAGCGACCGACAAACGGGGGAGCAGTACTTC
NA	TRBV7-2	TRBJ2-2	TRBD2	CASSLRSTSGGAGELFF	TGTGCCAGCAGCCTTAGGTCGACTAGCGGGGGTGCCGGGGAGCTGTTTTTT
NA	TRBV5-1	TRBJ1-1	NA	CASRLGRVNTEAFF	TGCGCCAGCAGGTTGGGACGGGTGAACACTGAAGCTTTCTTT
many	TRBV29-1	TRBJ2-3	NA	CSDRATDTQYF	TGCAGCGACAGGGCGACAGATACGCAGTATTTT
NA	TRBV28	TRBJ2-5	NA	CASSLKTVETQYF	TGTGCCAGCAGTCTAAAGACAGTTGAGACCCAGTACTTC
NA	TRBV6-1	TRBJ2-1	TRBD2	CASSPLAGGVNEQFF	TGTGCCAGCAGCCCACTAGCGGGGGGGGTGAATGAGCAGTTCTTC
NA	TRBV7-2	TRBJ2-5	NA	CASSQGLNGMGTQYF	TGTGCCAGCAGCCAGGGACTCAACGGAATGGGGACCCAGTACTTC
NA	TRBV7-9	TRBJ1-1	TRBD1	CASSPLQGANTEAFF	TGTGCCAGCAGCCCTCTACAGGGGGCGAACACTGAAGCTTTCTTT
NA	TRBV4-3	TRBJ2-6	NA	CASSQRRVKRSGANVLTF	TGCGCCAGCAGCCAACGGAGGGTCAAGCGGTCTGGGGCCAACGTCCTGACTTTC
few	TRBV14	TRBJ1-3	NA	CASSQVLRTSSGNTIYF	TGCGCCAGCAGCCAAGTTCTCAGGACAAGCTCTGGAAACACCATATATTTT